This T cell receptor (beta chain) was recorded in a study of cytomegalovirus exposure and HLA in healthy donors. General study results and limits: Researchers counted around 170 TCR beta chains as cytomegalovirus-associated. Rarity marked most TCR sequences, yet some public TCRs occurred in many donors.

There are 16 residues in the CDR3. Per germline, CDR1 MGHDK and CDR2 SYGVNS. V lost 3 bases and J lost 3, with 17 bases in between. The assay was immunoSEQ multiplex PCR, and TCRdb's table has in-frame clones only and misses some. The table has roughly 220,000 clones, around 90% seen once; the top ten hold 1.1%. A note on this clone: The antigen remains undetermined.

The sequence derives from a woman between 18 and 29 years old in good health and CMV-seronegative. The sample consisted of PBMCs. The chain combines TRBV25-1 with TRBJ1-2; the D gene is possibly TRBD1 (6 bases). In DNA, the CDR3 is TGTGCCAGCAGTGACAACCCCAAGAGGGGGTACTATGGCTACACCTTC. It translates to CASSDNPKRGYYGYTF.